Listed below are T cell receptor beta chains from one sample, sequenced in a study of Ad26.COV2.S vaccination and SARS-CoV-2 variants. Data came from immunoSEQ multiplex PCR; TCRdb stores just in-frame clones and leaves some out. The sample consists of 430,000 or so clones, about 88% of them appearing once. The sample consisted of peripheral blood, taken in a trial of Ad26.COV2.S vaccine versus placebo. The receptor source for this set is a person between 18 and 59 years old who received the Ad26.COV2.S COVID-19 vaccine or a placebo. The conserved cysteine and the conserved F or W are not part of the CDR3 here. A D gene is named only where the DNA matches it firmly.

J | D | V | CDR3
TRBJ2-3 | TRBD2 | TRBV9 | ASSLYSGSADTQY
TRBJ2-3 | NA | TRBV5-1 | ASSSGRWVGERGTDTQY
TRBJ2-6 | NA | TRBV27 | ASSFVGVGSGANVLT
TRBJ1-2 | NA | TRBV6-6 | ASSYSIVRNYGYT
TRBJ2-3 | NA | TRBV4-2 | ASSSLVRRQMWDTQY
TRBJ1-5 | NA | TRBV19 | ASKRGANQPQH
TRBJ2-5 | NA | TRBV7-6 | ASSLYRLETQY
TRBJ1-5 | NA | TRBV6-6 | ASRLDSDQPQH
TRBJ1-5 | NA | TRBV29-1 | SVAGQANQPQH
TRBJ1-5 | TRBD1 | TRBV7-2 | ASSLESTGEQPQH
TRBJ2-3 | NA | TRBV11-3 | ASSRSGDTQY
TRBJ2-5 | NA | TRBV5-1 | ASGAGLKETQY
TRBJ2-3 | NA | TRBV19 | ASSRQTISTDTQY
TRBJ2-5 | NA | TRBV6-5 | ASQTWDRETQY
TRBJ2-7 | NA | TRBV28 | ASSLEQSHEQY
TRBJ2-2 | NA | TRBV27 | ASSLSPRNTGELF
TRBJ2-1 | NA | TRBV7-2 | ASSLDSRADNEQF
TRBJ1-1 | TRBD1 | TRBV19 | ASRRRSGTGWITEAF
TRBJ2-5 | NA | TRBV7-9 | ASSLTGTQTQY
TRBJ2-3 | NA | TRBV11-2 | ASRQTHGYTDTQY
TRBJ1-2 | NA | TRBV6-5 | ASSYDPEDHYGYT
TRBJ2-5 | TRBD2 | TRBV5-1 | ASSFLAGGQETQY
TRBJ2-2 | NA | TRBV7-3 | ASSLSNTGELF
TRBJ2-5 | NA | TRBV7-2 | ASSLEVEYQETQY
TRBJ2-1 | TRBD2 | TRBV6-6 | AGESGTGLTNEQF
TRBJ2-1 | NA | TRBV6-2/TRBV6-3 | ASSPTEYNEQF
TRBJ1-1 | NA | TRBV30 | AFRSGQGNTEAF
TRBJ1-1 | TRBD1 | TRBV6-5 | ASSYGLGTANPEAF
TRBJ1-1 | TRBD1 | TRBV6-5 | ASSFRQGVNTEAF
TRBJ1-4 | NA | TRBV18 | ASSPGGNEKLF
TRBJ1-4 | NA | TRBV5-4 | ASSLGGRANEKLF
TRBJ2-5 | NA | TRBV7-2 | ASSSQGGQETQY
TRBJ2-6 | NA | TRBV28 | ASSLVATSGANVLT
TRBJ1-1 | NA | TRBV3-1/TRBV3-2 | ASSQASRDTEAF
TRBJ2-7 | NA | TRBV4-3 | ASSQGLADTYEQY
TRBJ1-1 | NA | TRBV30 | AWRRGHTEAF
TRBJ2-5 | NA | TRBV5-1 | ASSLVARETQY
TRBJ2-1 | TRBD2 | TRBV5-1 | ASSLLPAGTSEGGWF
TRBJ1-5 | NA | TRBV2 | ASRGQGHQPQH
TRBJ1-3 | NA | TRBV7-9 | ASSLLGANTIY
TRBJ1-3 | NA | TRBV28 | ASSVVGVRNTIY
TRBJ2-1 | TRBD2 | TRBV19 | ASSNGGRGSYNEQF
TRBJ1-1 | NA | TRBV7-2 | ASSPAATMNTEAF
TRBJ2-3 | NA | TRBV7-2 | ASDIPAGAGLSQY
TRBJ1-1 | NA | TRBV6-5 | ASIGLVPNTEAF
TRBJ2-3 | TRBD2 | TRBV11-3 | ASSLEGGRGTDTQY
TRBJ2-1 | TRBD1 | TRBV13 | ASTTGQGYNEQF
TRBJ2-3 | TRBD2 | TRBV18 | ASSPPLAGGPDTQY
TRBJ2-3 | TRBD2 | TRBV24-1 | ATSESGRVLDTQY
TRBJ2-3 | NA | TRBV24-1 | ATSDSIAADTQY
TRBJ2-1 | TRBD2 | TRBV5-6 | ASSLMTSGPLGF
TRBJ1-6 | TRBD1 | TRBV4-3 | ASSQDGGDRGGSPLH
TRBJ1-2 | NA | TRBV6-2/TRBV6-3 | ASSRDFNYGYT
TRBJ2-1 | NA | TRBV9 | ASSPRGGRSLPYNEQF